This TCR beta chain was retrieved from a study of T cell responses to AZD1222 COVID-19 vaccine. General observations from the study: After two AZD1222 doses, spike-specific TCR breadth and depth rose versus day 0.

This CDR3 spans 14 amino acids. Trimming shortened V by 5 bases and J by 9 bases, and 14 bases separated the two germline ends. Germline CDR1 LNHNV, CDR2 YYDKDF (reference sequence). The protocol was immunoSEQ multiplex PCR, while the TCRdb copy is restricted to in-frame clones and leaves out a portion. The sample consists of 150,000 to 200,000 clones, 92% of them appearing once. Note on this clone: Its antigen is unknown.

The material was peripheral blood, obtained on day 0 of AZD1222 vaccination. The source of this sequence is an adult in good health. The chain links TRBV15 to TRBJ1-6, with D possibly being TRBD1 (5 bases). The CDR3 DNA is TGTGCCACCAGCGCATCAAGGGGTGGTTCACCCCTCCACTTT. Its translation is CATSASRGGSPLHF.